This record looks at one T cell receptor (beta chain) sequence and its context. These data belong to a study of blood T cell repertoires in COVID-19. Study overall: Samples representing acute and convalescent COVID-19 were sourced from the United States, Italy and Spain.

In the authors' workflow: Reference gene primers were amplified, and this amplification served to estimate nucleated cell counts. Sequenced by immunoSEQ multiplex PCR; TCRdb stores in-frame clones only, minus some. V and J calls and clone size are those listed in that table; D and trimming were worked out from the DNA. The table lists 400,000 to 500,000 clones, 70% to 90% of them singletons. Per germline, CDR1 MNHEY and CDR2 SVGEGT. The CDR3 runs to 18 residues. V trimming: 0 bases; J trimming: 0 bases; junction bases outside the gene matches: 8. Up to 2 weeks before entering the study, exposed participants had met a COVID-19 case.

The sequenced sample consisted of PBMCs or T cells enriched from blood (not recorded which). The clonotype was recovered from a woman aged 18-29 years who had been exposed to COVID-19. The gene calls are TRBV6-2 or TRBV6-3 and TRBJ2-7, with 10 bases identical to TRBD2. In DNA, the CDR3 is TGTGCCAGCAGTTACTCCGGGGCCTCTAGCGGGGGCTCCTACGAGCAGTACTTC. It translates to CASSYSGASSGGSYEQYF.